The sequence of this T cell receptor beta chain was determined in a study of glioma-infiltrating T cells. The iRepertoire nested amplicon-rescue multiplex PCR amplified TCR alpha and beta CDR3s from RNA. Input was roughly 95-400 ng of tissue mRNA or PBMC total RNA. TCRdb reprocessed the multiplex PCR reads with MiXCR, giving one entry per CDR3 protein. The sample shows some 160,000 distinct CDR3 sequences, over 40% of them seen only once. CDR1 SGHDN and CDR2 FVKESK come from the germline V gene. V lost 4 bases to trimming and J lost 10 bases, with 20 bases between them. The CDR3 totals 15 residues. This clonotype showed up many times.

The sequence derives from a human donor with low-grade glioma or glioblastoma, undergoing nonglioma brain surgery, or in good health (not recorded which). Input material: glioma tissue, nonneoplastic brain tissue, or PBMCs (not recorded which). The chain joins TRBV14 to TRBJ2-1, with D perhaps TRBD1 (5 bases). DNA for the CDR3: TGTGCCAGCAGCCGCAATTACGGAACAGGCGACGAGCAGTTCTTC. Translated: CASSRNYGTGDEQFF.